The following is a T cell receptor beta chain sequence with its context. This sample is drawn from a study of regulatory T cells in long-lasting Graves disease. Study background: To qualify as persistent, Graves' disease required over 5 years of antithyroid drugs with positive TSH receptor antibodies.

HTBI primers from iRepertoire and Arm-PCR of CDR3 regions yielded the TCR beta libraries. TCRdb re-derived calls from the multiplex PCR reads in MiXCR, one entry per CDR3 protein. The sample holds under 500,000 distinct CDR3 sequences; around 20% are singletons and the top ten take less than 25%. Time point noted: persistent/refractory GD, antithyroid drugs over 5 years with positive TRAb. Generation of the TCR library employed RNA extracted from PBMCs. This clonotype was sampled from a female donor with Graves disease. This specimen consisted of peripheral blood mononuclear cells (PBMCs), obtained when the disease was refractory, from a patient treated with antithyroid drugs.

This CDR3 is CASSSYRGDTEAFF. Written as DNA, the CDR3 is TGTGCCAGCAGTTCGTATCGAGGGGACACTGAAGCTTTCTTT. The chain combines TRBV27 with TRBJ1-1; D might be TRBD1 (5 bases). The CDR3 extends over 14 amino acids. Trimming took 4 bases from V and 3 from J, leaving 12 bases between them. Per germline, CDR1 MNHEY and CDR2 SMNVEV (reference sequence).